The rows below give T cell receptor beta chains drawn from one sample of a study of blood T cell repertoires in COVID-19. The repertoire was sequenced with immunoSEQ multiplex PCR; TCRdb's copy has only in-frame clones and lacks some. The table records 300,000 to 450,000 clones, approximately 81% of them present only once. The source material was peripheral blood. These receptors all stem from a woman in her late teens or twenties with acute or convalescent COVID-19. CDR3s include the opening cysteine and the closing phenylalanine or tryptophan.

v_call: TRBV19; j_call: TRBJ2-1; cdr3_aa: CASSTTGGASGYNEQFF
v_call: TRBV11-2; j_call: TRBJ2-3; cdr3_aa: CASSDGTGVTDTQYF
v_call: TRBV9; j_call: TRBJ1-2; cdr3_aa: CASSPGQQNYGYTF
v_call: TRBV30; j_call: TRBJ1-5; cdr3_aa: CAWRYPGGFSNQPQHF
v_call: TRBV19; j_call: TRBJ1-1; cdr3_aa: CASIDSNTEAFF
v_call: TRBV7-8; j_call: TRBJ1-1; cdr3_aa: CASSLPRHMNTEAFF
v_call: TRBV7-9; j_call: TRBJ2-1; cdr3_aa: CASSLGTSRSNEQFF
v_call: TRBV5-4; j_call: TRBJ2-2; cdr3_aa: CASSLGANTGELFF
v_call: TRBV7-3; j_call: TRBJ2-1; cdr3_aa: CASSLRAGRDEQFF
v_call: TRBV9; j_call: TRBJ2-2; cdr3_aa: CASSASRDRDTGELFF
v_call: TRBV5-1; j_call: TRBJ1-4; cdr3_aa: CASSLTATNEKLFF
v_call: TRBV9; j_call: TRBJ1-1; cdr3_aa: CASSVDPNGQGFFF
v_call: TRBV6-5; j_call: TRBJ1-4; cdr3_aa: CASRDRPLPNEKLFF
v_call: TRBV5-6; j_call: TRBJ1-2; cdr3_aa: CASSSGTGTNYGYTF
v_call: TRBV5-8; j_call: TRBJ1-2; cdr3_aa: CASSVRDSEGYTF
v_call: TRBV28; j_call: TRBJ2-3; cdr3_aa: CASSLRTSGGWQYF
v_call: TRBV2; j_call: TRBJ2-7; cdr3_aa: CASSDGGGPGNEQYF
v_call: TRBV20-1; j_call: TRBJ2-7; cdr3_aa: CSARTGYEQYF
v_call: TRBV3-1/TRBV3-2; j_call: TRBJ1-2; cdr3_aa: CASEGRDSSNYGYTF
v_call: TRBV5-6; j_call: TRBJ1-1; cdr3_aa: CASSFAGLGTEAFF
v_call: TRBV12-3/TRBV12-4; j_call: TRBJ1-3; cdr3_aa: CASTRDSRNTIYF
v_call: TRBV9; j_call: TRBJ1-3; cdr3_aa: CASTLGATPSGNTIYF
v_call: TRBV5-1; j_call: TRBJ1-4; cdr3_aa: CASSPGSNEKLFF
v_call: TRBV2; j_call: TRBJ1-6; cdr3_aa: CASSAGQFDSF
v_call: TRBV19; j_call: TRBJ1-5; cdr3_aa: CASSIAGQPQHF
v_call: TRBV10-3; j_call: TRBJ1-1; cdr3_aa: CAISTGHTEAFF
v_call: TRBV24-1; j_call: TRBJ2-5; cdr3_aa: CVIRDIQETQYF
v_call: TRBV5-1; j_call: TRBJ1-2; cdr3_aa: CASSLGASGDGYTF
v_call: TRBV9; j_call: TRBJ2-1; cdr3_aa: CASSVDGSGRAEEQFF
v_call: TRBV28; j_call: TRBJ1-5; cdr3_aa: CASSVTQGSNQPQHF
v_call: TRBV7-3; j_call: TRBJ1-2; cdr3_aa: CASSPLGQGGYTF
v_call: TRBV11-1; j_call: TRBJ2-1; cdr3_aa: CASSSRRTGSYNEQFF
v_call: TRBV5-4; j_call: TRBJ2-7; cdr3_aa: CASSLLAGGPYEQYF
v_call: TRBV7-9; j_call: TRBJ1-1; cdr3_aa: CASSPSIYAFF
v_call: TRBV9; j_call: TRBJ1-1; cdr3_aa: CASSVDSRSTEAFF
v_call: TRBV27; j_call: TRBJ2-7; cdr3_aa: CASSSLRGIIYEQYF
v_call: TRBV2; j_call: TRBJ2-2; cdr3_aa: CASSATRAGELFF
v_call: TRBV29-1; j_call: TRBJ2-7; cdr3_aa: CSVVRGQTYEQYF
v_call: TRBV19; j_call: TRBJ2-3; cdr3_aa: CASSIIGGTDTQYF
v_call: TRBV6-1; j_call: TRBJ1-2; cdr3_aa: CASSEASLQGYRDGYTF
v_call: TRBV15; j_call: TRBJ2-1; cdr3_aa: CATRVDRGGGNEQFF
v_call: TRBV5-1; j_call: TRBJ2-7; cdr3_aa: CASSLGWDTYEQYF
v_call: TRBV5-1; j_call: TRBJ2-2; cdr3_aa: CASSRGGVAGELFF
v_call: TRBV7-9; j_call: TRBJ2-7; cdr3_aa: CASGPGTSYEQYF
v_call: TRBV7-9; j_call: TRBJ1-3; cdr3_aa: CASSLVGGSGNSGNTIYF
v_call: TRBV12-3/TRBV12-4; j_call: TRBJ1-2; cdr3_aa: CASRKDGGYGYTF
v_call: TRBV5-6; j_call: TRBJ1-5; cdr3_aa: CASSLGLNSNQPQHF
v_call: TRBV5-4; j_call: TRBJ2-7; cdr3_aa: CASSSPPMAGSGYEQYF
v_call: TRBV6-5; j_call: TRBJ2-1; cdr3_aa: CASSYSTSGDNEQFF
v_call: TRBV29-1; j_call: TRBJ1-1; cdr3_aa: CSVPATLRGLGRTEAFF
v_call: TRBV6-4; j_call: TRBJ1-5; cdr3_aa: CASSDSKGGLSNQPQHF